The 11 T cell receptor beta chains below come from one sample, sequenced in a study of cytomegalovirus exposure and HLA in healthy donors. Primers: 60 Vbeta forward and 13 Jbeta reverse. Using immunoSEQ multiplex PCR, the repertoire was profiled, and TCRdb retains in-frame clones only, with some absent. In the table there are 150,000 to 200,000 clones, just under 80% of which are singletons. Sequencing was done on a sample of PBMCs. The source of these receptors is a man aged 18-30 years in good health and CMV-seropositive.

The rearrangement uses TRBV19 and TRBJ2-6, with 8 bases matching TRBD1. The germline V gene has CDR1 LNHDA and CDR2 SQIVND (reference sequence). This CDR3 region has 14 residues. Trimming took 5 bases from V and 4 from J; bases not matched to a gene: 1. Written as DNA, the CDR3 is TGTGCCAGTAGTGCAGGGGGCGGGGCCAACGTCCTGACTTTC. This sequence encodes CASSAGGGANVLTF.

J is TRBJ2-3 and V is TRBV5-6; D is unclear. V was clipped by 1 base and J by 5 bases, with 8 bases between them. CDR3 length: 13 residues. CDR1 is SGHDT and CDR2 is YYEEEE in the germline V gene. CDR3 DNA sequence: TGTGCCAGCAGCTTGCAACGCGGAGATACGCAGTATTTT. Its protein is CASSLQRGDTQYF.

The V and J genes are TRBV6-1 and TRBJ2-2, with 7 bases fitting TRBD1. Germline values: CDR1 MNHNS, CDR2 SASEGT. Trimming cost V 6 bases and J 4 bases; bases outside gene matches: 5. The CDR3 totals 14 residues. The CDR3 here is CASRNRGSTGELFF. In DNA, the CDR3 is TGTGCCAGCAGGAACAGGGGAAGCACCGGGGAGCTGTTTTTT.

The J gene is TRBJ2-7, the V gene TRBV28; D is possibly TRBD2 (6 bases). Germline values: CDR1 MDHEN, CDR2 SYDVKM. The CDR3 consists of 14 residues. Trimming stripped 6 bases from V and 3 bases from J, with 15 bases between. The CDR3 loop reads CASSRGLTIYEQYF. DNA for the CDR3: TGTGCCAGCAGCCGCGGACTAACGATCTACGAGCAGTACTTC.

There are a few counts of this clone. The chain has TRBV18 and TRBJ1-1; D ambiguous. CDR3 length: 13 amino acids. Between the trimmed V and J ends, which lost 5 bases and 5 bases, there was a span of 12 bases. Germline V gene data show CDR1 as KGHSH and CDR2 as LQKENI. The CDR3 loop reads CASSARRETEAFF. CDR3 bases: TGTGCCAGCTCAGCTCGCCGAGAGACTGAAGCTTTCTTT.

The rearrangement uses TRBV2 and TRBJ1-2; 9 bases are shared with TRBD1. The V and J ends lost 7 bases and 3 bases, in that order; junction bases with no gene match: 9. This CDR3 spans 15 amino acids. Germline CDR1 reads SNHLY; CDR2 reads FYNNEI. The DNA for the CDR3 is TGTGCCAGCACCCAAGACCGGGACAGGGACTATGGCTACACCTTC. It encodes CASTQDRDRDYGYTF.

The chain combines TRBV11-3 with TRBJ2-1; 7 nucleotides match TRBD2. CDR3 length equals 15 residues. CDR1 is SGHNT and CDR2 is YENEEA in the germline V gene. V lost 1 base to trimming and J lost 5 bases; unmatched junction nucleotides: 5. The CDR3 sequence is CASSLGLATHNEQFF. The CDR3 DNA follows: TGTGCCAGCAGCTTAGGACTAGCTACCCACAATGAGCAGTTCTTC.

CDR3 nucleotides: TGTGCCAGTAGTATATCGACAGTTACAACTAATGAAAAACTGTTTTTT. This gives the protein CASSISTVTTNEKLFF. The chain combines TRBV19 with TRBJ1-4, with D possibly TRBD1 on 5 matching bases. Trimming took 2 bases from V and 0 from J, leaving 10 bases between them. The germline V gene encodes CDR1 LNHDA and CDR2 SQIVND (reference sequence). The CDR3 is made up of 16 amino acids.

This chain joins TRBV7-6 and TRBJ2-3, with 7 bases lining up with TRBD2. This CDR3 spans 13 amino acids. Trimming took 6 bases from V and 9 from J; bases not matched to a gene: 9. Germline CDR1 SGHVS, CDR2 FNYEAQ. The CDR3 protein is CASSKTGLGTQYF. The CDR3 nucleotides are TGTGCCAGCAGTAAGACTGGACTAGGGACGCAGTATTTT.

This sequence joins TRBV6-1 and TRBJ1-5; D unresolved. The V and J ends lost 3 bases and 1 base respectively, with 16 bases between them. Germline CDR1 is MNHNS and CDR2 is SASEGT. There are 17 residues in the CDR3. CDR3 sequence: CASSEAPHWSSNQPQHF. The CDR3 DNA sequence: TGTGCCAGCAGTGAGGCCCCCCATTGGAGCAGCAATCAGCCCCAGCATTTT.

The gene calls are TRBV18 and TRBJ1-1; D not resolved. Germline CDR1 is KGHSH and CDR2 is LQKENI. The CDR3 is made up of 17 amino acids. The V end was cut by 0 bases, the J end by 0 bases, with 14 bases between. CDR3 nucleotide sequence: TGTGCCAGCTCACCACCGGTCCGGTTAGCGATGAACACTGAAGCTTTCTTT. Translation: CASSPPVRLAMNTEAFF.